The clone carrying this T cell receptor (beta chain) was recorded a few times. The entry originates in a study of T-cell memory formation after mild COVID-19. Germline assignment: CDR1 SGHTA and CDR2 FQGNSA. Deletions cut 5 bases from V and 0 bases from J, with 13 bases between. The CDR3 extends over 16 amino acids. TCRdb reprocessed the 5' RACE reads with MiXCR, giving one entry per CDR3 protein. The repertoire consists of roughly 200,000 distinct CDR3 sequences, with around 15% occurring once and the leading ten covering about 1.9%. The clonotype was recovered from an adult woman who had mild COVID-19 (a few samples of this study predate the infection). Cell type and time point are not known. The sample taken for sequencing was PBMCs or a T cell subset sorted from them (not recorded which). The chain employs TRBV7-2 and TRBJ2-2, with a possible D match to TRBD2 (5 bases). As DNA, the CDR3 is TGTGCCAGCAGCCCCAGAGGGCTTACGAACACCGGGGAGCTGTTTTTT. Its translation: CASSPRGLTNTGELFF.